One and the same sample provided the 10 T cell receptor beta chains below, sequenced in a study of shared clonotypes between healthy human individuals. Some clones are missing from TCRdb's copy, which holds only in-frame ones; the method was immunoSEQ multiplex PCR. This sample has 2 million to 3 million clones, with approximately 93% found just once. The sample comprised naive CD4+ T cells from PBMCs. Specified subset: CD45RA+ positively selected. The receptor source for this set is a young man in good health. Some clones in this sample may be carry-over from other donors' samples.

The rearrangement joins TRBV4-2 to TRBJ2-1; 11 bases are shared with TRBD2. The CDR3 has 17 amino acids. J gave up 9 bases and V 4 bases, and 14 bases lay outside the gene matches. Germline lookup yields CDR1 LGHNA and CDR2 YNFKEQ. DNA of the CDR3: TGTGCCAGCAGCCCTATTTTAGCGGGAGGGGGACGGGGTGAGCAGTTCTTC. This encodes CASSPILAGGGRGEQFF.

The V gene is TRBV6-5, the J gene TRBJ1-6; a weak D match, TRBD1 (6 bases). There are 15 residues in the CDR3. Germline CDR1 reads MNHEY; CDR2 reads SVGAGI. Trimming cost V 7 bases and J 5 bases, with 15 bases left between them. This chain's CDR3 is CASTLQGGNNSPLHF. As DNA, the CDR3 is TGTGCCAGCACCCTACAGGGTGGTAATAATTCACCCCTCCACTTT.

The J gene is TRBJ2-1, the V gene TRBV6-1, with TRBD2 matching over 7 bases. The CDR3 sequence is 13 residues long. Germline V CDR1 and CDR2: MNHNS, SASEGT. J lost 1 base, V lost 10 bases, and 4 bases had no gene match. In DNA form, the CDR3 reads TGTGCCACTATAGCGGGTTCCTACAATGAGCAGTTCTTC. As protein: CATIAGSYNEQFF.

The rearrangement joins TRBV5-1 to TRBJ2-4, with D unclear. The CDR3 is 12 residues long. Trimming pared 0 bases from V and 9 bases from J, leaving 7 bases between. The germline CDR1 and CDR2 sequences are SGHRS and YFSETQ. DNA for the CDR3: TGCGCCAGCAGCTTGGAGGGCGGCATTCAGTACTTC. Encoded protein: CASSLEGGIQYF.

The chain links TRBV12-5 to TRBJ2-1, with TRBD2 matching over 10 bases. Germline V lookup: CDR1 LGHNT, CDR2 FRNRAP. The length of the CDR3 is 17 residues. V lost 0 bases, J lost 6 bases, and 8 bases stayed unmatched. The CDR3 here is CASGLVGLAGESNEQFF. The DNA of the CDR3 is TGTGCTAGTGGTTTGGTAGGTCTAGCGGGAGAATCCAATGAGCAGTTCTTC.

This sequence joins TRBV29-1 and TRBJ2-1; D is unclear. The V end lost 6 bases, the J end lost 7 bases, and 19 bases lay between the germline ends. The CDR3 runs to 14 residues. CDR1 is SQVTM, CDR2 ANQGSEA, per germline. The CDR3 reads CSVPAWPHENEQFF. The CDR3, as DNA: TGCAGCGTCCCAGCCTGGCCCCATGAGAATGAGCAGTTCTTC.

For this clone: This CDR3 is also generated by other DNA sequences in the sample. The rearrangement links TRBV11-3 to TRBJ2-5, with 7 nucleotides matching TRBD1. With 3 bases clipped from V and 5 bases from J, the junction kept 3 bases outside the gene matches. The CDR3 runs to 13 residues. From germline, CDR1 is SGHNT and CDR2 YENEEA. The CDR3 sequence is CASSLTGSETQYF. DNA of the CDR3: TGTGCCAGCAGCTTGACAGGGTCCGAGACCCAGTACTTC.

The V call is TRBV7-3, the J call TRBJ2-7; 7 bases are a match to TRBD2. The germline CDR1 and CDR2 sequences are SGHTA and FQGTGA. J was trimmed by 3 bases and V by 5 bases; bases with no gene match: 4. CDR3 length: 13 amino acids. CDR3: CASSPERDYEQYF. CDR3 coding DNA: TGTGCCAGCAGCCCGGAGCGGGACTACGAGCAGTACTTC.

The rearrangement links TRBV6-5 to TRBJ1-2; D possibly corresponds to TRBD1 (6 bases). V lost 2 bases and J lost 2, with 12 bases in between. This CDR3 is 15 amino acids long. Germline assignment: CDR1 MNHEY and CDR2 SVGAGI. The CDR3 protein is CASSYSQGLNYGYTF. CDR3 DNA: TGTGCCAGCAGTTACAGCCAGGGGTTGAACTATGGCTACACCTTC.

The chain recombines TRBV7-2 with TRBJ2-7; D could derive from TRBD1 or TRBD2 (5 bases each). The CDR3 is 13 residues long. The germline V gene has CDR1 SGHTA and CDR2 FQGNSA. With 5 bases removed from V and 3 bases from J, the gap between germline ends came to 11 bases. The CDR3 reads CASSPRGRYEQYF. In nucleotides, the CDR3 is TGTGCCAGCAGCCCGAGGGGCCGCTACGAGCAGTACTTC.